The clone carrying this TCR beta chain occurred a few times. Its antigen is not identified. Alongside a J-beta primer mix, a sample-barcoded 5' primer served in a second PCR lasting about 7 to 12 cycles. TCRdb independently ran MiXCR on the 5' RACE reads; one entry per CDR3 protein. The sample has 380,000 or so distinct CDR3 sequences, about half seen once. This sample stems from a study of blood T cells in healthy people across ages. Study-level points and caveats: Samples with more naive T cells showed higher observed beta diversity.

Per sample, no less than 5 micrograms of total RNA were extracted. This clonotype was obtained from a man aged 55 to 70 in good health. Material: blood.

The CDR3 DNA sequence: TGTGCCATCAGTGAAGGACAGACCTACAATGAGCAGTTCTTC. It yields the protein CAISEGQTYNEQFF. This chain links TRBV10-3 with TRBJ2-1; TRBD1 is a possible D gene (6 bases). V lost 3 bases to trimming and J lost 2 bases, with 8 bases between them. Per the germline V gene, CDR1 is ENHRY and CDR2 is SYGVKD. The CDR3 is 14 amino acids.